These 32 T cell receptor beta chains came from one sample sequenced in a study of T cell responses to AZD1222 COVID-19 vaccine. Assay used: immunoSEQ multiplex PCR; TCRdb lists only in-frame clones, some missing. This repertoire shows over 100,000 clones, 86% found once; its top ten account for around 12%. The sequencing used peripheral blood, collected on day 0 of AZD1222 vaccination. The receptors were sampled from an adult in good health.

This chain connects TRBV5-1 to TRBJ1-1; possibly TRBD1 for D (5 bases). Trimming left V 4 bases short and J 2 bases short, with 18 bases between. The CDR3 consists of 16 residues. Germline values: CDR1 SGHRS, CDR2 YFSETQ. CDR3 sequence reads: CASSGRDFFSNTEAFF. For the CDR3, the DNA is TGCGCCAGCAGCGGCCGGGACTTCTTCAGCAACACTGAAGCTTTCTTT.

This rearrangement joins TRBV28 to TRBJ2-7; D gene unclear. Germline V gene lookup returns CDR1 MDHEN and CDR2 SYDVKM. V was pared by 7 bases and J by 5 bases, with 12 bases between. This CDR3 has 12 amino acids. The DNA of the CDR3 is TGTGCCAGCACTGGATGGTCGAACGAGCAGTACTTC. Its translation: CASTGWSNEQYF.

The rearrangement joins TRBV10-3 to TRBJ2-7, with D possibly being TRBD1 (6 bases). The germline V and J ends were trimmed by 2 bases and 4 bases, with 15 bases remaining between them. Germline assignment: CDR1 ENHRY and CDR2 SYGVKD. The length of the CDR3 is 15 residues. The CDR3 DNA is TGTGCCATCAGTGAGGGTACAGGGTCCAATTACGAGCAGTACTTC. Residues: CAISEGTGSNYEQYF.

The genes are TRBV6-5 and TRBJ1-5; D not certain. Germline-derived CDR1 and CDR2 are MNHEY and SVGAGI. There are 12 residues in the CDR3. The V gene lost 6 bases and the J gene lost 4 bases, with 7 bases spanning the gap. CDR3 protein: CASRRTNQPQHF. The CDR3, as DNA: TGTGCCAGCAGGCGAACTAATCAGCCCCAGCATTTT.

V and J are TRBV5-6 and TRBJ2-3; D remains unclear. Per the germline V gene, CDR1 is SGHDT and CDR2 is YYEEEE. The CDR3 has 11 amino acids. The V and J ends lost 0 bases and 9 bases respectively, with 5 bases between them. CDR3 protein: CASSLGTTQYF. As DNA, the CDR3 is TGTGCCAGCAGCTTGGGTACCACGCAGTATTTT.

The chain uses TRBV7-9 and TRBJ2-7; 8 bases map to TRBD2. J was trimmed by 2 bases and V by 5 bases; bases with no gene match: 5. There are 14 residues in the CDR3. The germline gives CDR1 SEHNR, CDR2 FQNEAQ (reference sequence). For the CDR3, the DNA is TGTGCCAGCAGCCCCTCGGGGGGGCCCTACGAGCAGTACTTC. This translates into CASSPSGGPYEQYF.

The CDR3 is CASSLVASGSNEQFF. Here the CDR3 DNA reads TGCGCCAGCAGCTTGGTCGCTAGCGGGTCCAATGAGCAGTTCTTC. This chain uses TRBV5-1 with TRBJ2-1; 8 bases map to TRBD2. The V gene's germline CDR1 is SGHRS and CDR2 YFSETQ. The CDR3 has 15 residues. The ends lost 0 bases at V and 6 bases at J; junction bases unmatched: 5.

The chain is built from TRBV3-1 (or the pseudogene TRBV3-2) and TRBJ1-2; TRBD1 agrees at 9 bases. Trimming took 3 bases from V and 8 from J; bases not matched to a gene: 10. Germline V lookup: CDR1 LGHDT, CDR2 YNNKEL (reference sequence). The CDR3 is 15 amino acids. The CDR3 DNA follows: TGTGCCAGCAGCCAGCGTACACAGGGGGCTGACGGCTACACCTTC. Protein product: CASSQRTQGADGYTF.

The CDR3 coding sequence is TGTGCCAGAGGGGAGCGGGTTGGCTACACCTTC. It yields the protein CARGERVGYTF. The rearrangement uses TRBV2 and TRBJ1-2, with D possibly being TRBD1 (5 bases). CDR1 is SNHLY, CDR2 FYNNEI, per germline. V was cut by 9 bases and J by 7 bases, with 12 bases left in between. The CDR3 spans 11 residues.

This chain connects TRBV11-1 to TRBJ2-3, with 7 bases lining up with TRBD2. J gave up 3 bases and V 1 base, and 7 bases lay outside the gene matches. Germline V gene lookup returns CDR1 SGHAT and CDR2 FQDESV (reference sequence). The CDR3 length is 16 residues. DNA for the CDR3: TGTGCCAGCAGCTTAGGGGCTAGCGGTGGGACAGATACGCAGTATTTT. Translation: CASSLGASGGTDTQYF.

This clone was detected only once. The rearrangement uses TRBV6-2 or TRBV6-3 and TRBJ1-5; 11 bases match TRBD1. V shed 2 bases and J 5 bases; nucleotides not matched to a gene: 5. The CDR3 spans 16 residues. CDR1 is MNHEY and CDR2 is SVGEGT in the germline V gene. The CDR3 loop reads CASSYVSGQGDQPQHF. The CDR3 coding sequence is TGTGCCAGCAGTTACGTCTCGGGACAGGGGGATCAGCCCCAGCATTTT.

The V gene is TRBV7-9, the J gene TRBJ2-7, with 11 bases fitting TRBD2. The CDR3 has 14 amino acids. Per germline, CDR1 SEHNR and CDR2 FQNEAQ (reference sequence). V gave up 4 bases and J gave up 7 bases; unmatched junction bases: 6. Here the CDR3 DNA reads TGTGCCAGCAGCTATAGCGGGAGGGCCGGGGAGCAGTACTTC. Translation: CASSYSGRAGEQYF.

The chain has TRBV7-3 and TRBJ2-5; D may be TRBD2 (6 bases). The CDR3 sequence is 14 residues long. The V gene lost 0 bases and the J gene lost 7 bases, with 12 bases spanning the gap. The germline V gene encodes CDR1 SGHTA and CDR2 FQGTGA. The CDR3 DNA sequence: TGTGCCAGCAGCTTAACGACTAGGGGTGGGACCCAGTACTTC. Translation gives CASSLTTRGGTQYF.

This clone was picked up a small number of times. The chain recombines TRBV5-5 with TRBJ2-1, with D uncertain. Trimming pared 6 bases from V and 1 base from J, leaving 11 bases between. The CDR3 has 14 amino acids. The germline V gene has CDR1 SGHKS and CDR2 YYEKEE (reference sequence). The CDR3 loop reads CASILRPSYNEQFF. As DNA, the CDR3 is TGTGCCAGCATCCTACGGCCATCCTACAATGAGCAGTTCTTC.

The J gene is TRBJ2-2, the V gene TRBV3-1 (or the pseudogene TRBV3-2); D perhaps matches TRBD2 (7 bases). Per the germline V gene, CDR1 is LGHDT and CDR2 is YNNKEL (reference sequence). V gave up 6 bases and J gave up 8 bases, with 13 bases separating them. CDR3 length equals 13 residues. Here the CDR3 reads CASRQGGRGELFF. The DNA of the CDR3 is TGTGCCAGCAGACAGGGAGGGCGGGGGGAGCTGTTTTTT.

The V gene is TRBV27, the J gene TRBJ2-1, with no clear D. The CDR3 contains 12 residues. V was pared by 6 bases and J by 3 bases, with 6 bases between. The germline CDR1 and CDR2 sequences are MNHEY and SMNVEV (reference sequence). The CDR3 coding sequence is TGTGCCAGCAGACATGGCTACAATGAGCAGTTCTTC. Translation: CASRHGYNEQFF.

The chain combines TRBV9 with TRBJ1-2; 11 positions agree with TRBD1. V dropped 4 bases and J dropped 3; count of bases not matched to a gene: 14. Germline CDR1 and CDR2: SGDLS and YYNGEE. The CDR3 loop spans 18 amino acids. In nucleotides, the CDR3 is TGTGCCAGCAGCTTATATCAATCAGGGGACAGGGGGGACTATGGCTACACCTTC. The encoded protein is CASSLYQSGDRGDYGYTF.

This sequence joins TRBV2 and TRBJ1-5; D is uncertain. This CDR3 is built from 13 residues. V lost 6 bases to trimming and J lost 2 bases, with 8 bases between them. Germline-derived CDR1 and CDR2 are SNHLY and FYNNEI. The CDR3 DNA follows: TGTGCCAGCAGGACATGGGGCAATCAGCCCCAGCATTTT. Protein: CASRTWGNQPQHF.

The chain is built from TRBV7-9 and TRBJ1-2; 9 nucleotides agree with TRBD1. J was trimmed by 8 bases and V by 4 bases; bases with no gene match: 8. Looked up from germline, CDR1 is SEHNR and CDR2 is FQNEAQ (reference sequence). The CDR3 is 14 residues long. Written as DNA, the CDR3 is TGTGCCAGCAGCTCTCGGGACAGGGAGGAAGGCTACACCTTC. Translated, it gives CASSSRDREEGYTF. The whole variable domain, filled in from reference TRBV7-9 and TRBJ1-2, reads DTGVSQNPRHKITKRGQNVTFRCDPISEHNRLYWYRQTLGQGPEFLTYFQNEAQLEKSRLLSDRFSAERPKGSFSTLEIQRTEQGDSAMYLCASSSRDREEGYTFGSGTRLTVV.

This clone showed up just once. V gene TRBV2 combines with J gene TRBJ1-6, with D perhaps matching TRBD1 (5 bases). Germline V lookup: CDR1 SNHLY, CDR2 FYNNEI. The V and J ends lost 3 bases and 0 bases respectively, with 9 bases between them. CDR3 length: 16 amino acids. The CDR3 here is CASSEGGYSYNSPLHF. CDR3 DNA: TGTGCCAGCAGTGAGGGGGGTTACTCCTATAATTCACCCCTCCACTTT.

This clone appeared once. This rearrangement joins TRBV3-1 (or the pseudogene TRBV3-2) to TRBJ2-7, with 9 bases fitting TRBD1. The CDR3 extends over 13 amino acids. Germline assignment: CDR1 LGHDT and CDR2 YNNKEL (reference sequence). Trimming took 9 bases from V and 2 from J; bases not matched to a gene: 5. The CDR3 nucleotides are TGTGCCAGTTCAAGACAGGGGGCCTACGAGCAGTACTTC. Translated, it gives CASSRQGAYEQYF.

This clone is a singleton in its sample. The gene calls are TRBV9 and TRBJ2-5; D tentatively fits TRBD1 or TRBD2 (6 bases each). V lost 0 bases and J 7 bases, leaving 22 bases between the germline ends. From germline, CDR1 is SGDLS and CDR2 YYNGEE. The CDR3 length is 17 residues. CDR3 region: CASSVEGGTPRRVTQYF. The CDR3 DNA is TGTGCCAGCAGCGTAGAAGGGGGGACCCCAAGAAGAGTGACCCAGTACTTC. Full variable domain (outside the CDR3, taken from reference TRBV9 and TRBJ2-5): DSGVTQTPKHLITATGQRVTLRCSPRSGDLSVYWYQQSLDQGLQFLIQYYNGEERAKGNILERFSAQQFPDLHSELNLSSLELGDSALYFCASSVEGGTPRRVTQYFGPGTRLLVL.

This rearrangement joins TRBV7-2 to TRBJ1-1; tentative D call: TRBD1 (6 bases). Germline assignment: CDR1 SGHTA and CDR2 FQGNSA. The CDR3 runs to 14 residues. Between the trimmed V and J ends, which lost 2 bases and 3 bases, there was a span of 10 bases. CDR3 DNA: TGTGCCAGCAGCTTAATGGGGGCCGACACTGAAGCTTTCTTT. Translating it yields CASSLMGADTEAFF.

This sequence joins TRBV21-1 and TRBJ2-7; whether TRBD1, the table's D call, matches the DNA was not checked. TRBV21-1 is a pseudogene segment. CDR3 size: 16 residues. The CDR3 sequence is CASSNYRGEDSYEQYF. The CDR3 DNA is TGTGCCAGCAGCAACTACAGGGGGGAAGACTCCTACGAGCAGTACTTC.

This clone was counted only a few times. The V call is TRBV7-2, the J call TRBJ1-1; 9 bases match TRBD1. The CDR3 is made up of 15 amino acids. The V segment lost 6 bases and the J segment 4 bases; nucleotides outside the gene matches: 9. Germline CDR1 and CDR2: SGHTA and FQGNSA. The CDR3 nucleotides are TGTGCCAGCAGTTCCGGACAGGGGTCGGGCACTGAAGCTTTCTTT. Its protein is CASSSGQGSGTEAFF.

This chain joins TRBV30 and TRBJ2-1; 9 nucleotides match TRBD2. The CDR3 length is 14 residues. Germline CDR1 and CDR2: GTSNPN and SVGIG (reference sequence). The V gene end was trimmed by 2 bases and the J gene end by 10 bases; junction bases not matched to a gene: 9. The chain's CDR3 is CAWSPGLATGEQFF. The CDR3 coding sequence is TGTGCCTGGAGTCCGGGACTAGCAACAGGGGAGCAGTTCTTC. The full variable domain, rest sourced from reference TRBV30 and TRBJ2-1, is SQTIHQWPATLVQPVGSPLSLECTVEGTSNPNLYWYRQAAGRGLQLLFYSVGIGQISSEVPQNLSASRPQDRQFILSSKKLLLSDSGFYLCAWSPGLATGEQFFGPGTRLTVL.

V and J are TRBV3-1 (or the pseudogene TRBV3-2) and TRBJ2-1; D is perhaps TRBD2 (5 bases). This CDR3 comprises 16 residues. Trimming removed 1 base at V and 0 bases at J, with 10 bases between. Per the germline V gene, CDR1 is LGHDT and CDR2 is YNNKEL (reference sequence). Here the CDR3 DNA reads TGTGCCAGCAGCCAAGCAACCGGGATCTCCTACAATGAGCAGTTCTTC. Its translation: CASSQATGISYNEQFF.

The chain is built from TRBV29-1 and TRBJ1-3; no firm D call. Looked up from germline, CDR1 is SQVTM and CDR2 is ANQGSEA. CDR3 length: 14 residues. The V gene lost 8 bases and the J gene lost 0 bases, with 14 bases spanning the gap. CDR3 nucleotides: TGCAGCCCTTGTGAGATAGTCTCTGGAAACACCATATATTTT. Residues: CSPCEIVSGNTIYF.

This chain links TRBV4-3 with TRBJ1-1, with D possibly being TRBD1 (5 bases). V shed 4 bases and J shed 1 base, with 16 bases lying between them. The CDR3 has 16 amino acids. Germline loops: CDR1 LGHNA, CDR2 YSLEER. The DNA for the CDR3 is TGCGCCAGCAGCCCTATCCCAGGGCTCGAGAACACTGAAGCTTTCTTT. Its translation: CASSPIPGLENTEAFF.

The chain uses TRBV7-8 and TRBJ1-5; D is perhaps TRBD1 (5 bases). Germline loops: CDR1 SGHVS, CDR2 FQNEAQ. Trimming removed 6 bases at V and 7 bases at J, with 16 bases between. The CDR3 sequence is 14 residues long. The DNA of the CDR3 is TGTGCCAGCAGGAGAAGAGGGGTCGGACAGCCCCAGCATTTT. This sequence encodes CASRRRGVGQPQHF.

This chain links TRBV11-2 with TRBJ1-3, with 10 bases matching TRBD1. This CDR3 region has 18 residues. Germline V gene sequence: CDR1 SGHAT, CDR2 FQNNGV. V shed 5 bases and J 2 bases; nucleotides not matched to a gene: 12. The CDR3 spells CASSINRGTGVAGNTIYF. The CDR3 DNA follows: TGTGCCAGCAGCATTAACCGGGGGACAGGGGTTGCTGGAAACACCATATATTTT.

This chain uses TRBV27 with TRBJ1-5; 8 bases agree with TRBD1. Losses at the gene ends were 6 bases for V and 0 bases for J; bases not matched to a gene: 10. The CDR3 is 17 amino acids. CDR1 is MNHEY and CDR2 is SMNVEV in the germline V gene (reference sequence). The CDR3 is CASSQSPTGVSNQPQHF. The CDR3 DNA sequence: TGTGCCAGCAGCCAAAGCCCGACAGGGGTTAGCAATCAGCCCCAGCATTTT.